These 23 T cell receptor beta chains share one sample of origin, sequenced in a study of T cell responses to AZD1222 COVID-19 vaccine. Profiled with immunoSEQ multiplex PCR; TCRdb holds only in-frame clones, not every one. This sample carries some 79,000 clones, roughly 88% of them seen once, and the ten largest clones take 9% to 14%. The input for sequencing was peripheral blood, taken 28 days after the second AZD1222 dose. Every receptor here comes from an adult who received the AZD1222 COVID-19 vaccine.

V is TRBV29-1 and J is TRBJ1-2, with a weak D call TRBD1 (5 bases). CDR1 and CDR2 from the germline V gene are SQVTM and ANQGSEA. The V end was cut by 7 bases, the J end by 7 bases, with 19 bases between. The CDR3 is made up of 13 amino acids. CDR3 nucleotide sequence: TGCAGCGCACCGAGTGGGGGGACGCTTGGCTACACCTTC. Its translation is CSAPSGGTLGYTF.

A single count supports this clone. The chain has TRBV4-3 and TRBJ2-7, with D hard to call. The germline V gene has CDR1 LGHNA and CDR2 YSLEER. The CDR3 extends over 15 amino acids. Trimming shortened V by 0 bases and J by 2 bases, and 11 bases separated the two germline ends. In DNA, the CDR3 is TGCGCCAGCAGCCAAGATCATCCGGGCGCCTACGAGCAGTACTTC. Protein sequence: CASSQDHPGAYEQYF.

The chain recombines TRBV5-8 with TRBJ2-2; D not resolved. In germline, CDR1 is SGHTS, CDR2 YDEGEE. This CDR3 has 13 amino acids. The V gene lost 0 bases and the J gene lost 6 bases, with 6 bases spanning the gap. CDR3 nucleotide sequence: TGTGCCAGCAGCTTGGGGTGGCCCGGGGAGCTGTTTTTT. This translates into CASSLGWPGELFF.

The chain uses TRBV6-2 or TRBV6-3 and TRBJ1-5; TRBD1 is a possible D gene (6 bases). Germline CDR1 and CDR2: MNHEY and SVGEGT. The CDR3 has 16 amino acids. Trimming shortened V by 2 bases and J by 4 bases, and 15 bases separated the two germline ends. DNA for the CDR3: TGTGCCAGCAGTTACCCGGGGGGGGCGCGGAATCAGCCCCAGCATTTT. Residues: CASSYPGGARNQPQHF.

CDR3 loop: CASSLAGLVFEQFF. The DNA for the CDR3 is TGTGCCAGCAGCTTAGCGGGACTAGTGTTTGAGCAGTTCTTC. The chain employs TRBV7-9 and TRBJ2-1; TRBD2 agrees at 8 bases. The germline CDR1 and CDR2 sequences are SEHNR and FQNEAQ (reference sequence). The CDR3 runs to 14 residues. Losses at the gene ends were 0 bases for V and 9 bases for J; bases not matched to a gene: 4.

The chain uses TRBV19 and TRBJ1-2; D remains ambiguous. Between the trimmed V and J ends, which lost 3 bases and 0 bases, there was a span of 14 bases. This CDR3 spans 16 amino acids. Germline CDR1 is LNHDA and CDR2 is SQIVND (reference sequence). The CDR3: CASSIGGSSANYGYTF. The DNA for the CDR3 is TGTGCCAGTAGTATTGGAGGCTCGTCGGCTAACTATGGCTACACCTTC.

This clone showed up just a few times. The CDR3 nucleotides read TGTGCCAGCAGCACTCGACAGGGACCTAATTCACCCCTCCACTTT. This sequence encodes CASSTRQGPNSPLHF. The chain is built from TRBV7-6 and TRBJ1-6, with TRBD1 matching 7 bases. V lost 5 bases, J lost 6 bases, and 7 bases stayed unmatched. CDR1 is SGHVS and CDR2 is FNYEAQ in the germline V gene. CDR3 length: 15 residues.

This clone appeared once. The V gene is TRBV10-3, the J gene TRBJ2-2; possible D gene TRBD2, 5 bases. This CDR3 region has 14 residues. V lost 2 bases and J lost 5, with 9 bases in between. CDR1 is ENHRY, CDR2 SYGVKD, per germline. The CDR3 DNA reads as TGTGCCATCAGTGAGGGTTCGGGGACCGGGGAGCTGTTTTTT. Protein: CAISEGSGTGELFF.

This clone showed up just once. The rearrangement uses TRBV14 and TRBJ2-1; 8 bases fit TRBD1. CDR3 size: 20 residues. The germline CDR1 and CDR2 sequences are SGHDN and FVKESK. Trimming removed 1 base from V and 0 bases from J; junction bases left unmatched: 14. The CDR3 DNA sequence: TGTGCCAGCAGCCAAGGTCCGGGACAGGAAAGGAGGAGCTCCTACAATGAGCAGTTCTTC. Its translation: CASSQGPGQERRSSYNEQFF.

The chain combines TRBV4-2 with TRBJ1-1; weak D call: TRBD1 (5 bases). From germline, CDR1 is LGHNA and CDR2 YNFKEQ. Trimming shortened V by 1 base and J by 3 bases, and 12 bases separated the two germline ends. CDR3 length equals 15 residues. The CDR3 spells CASSQVGRGDTEAFF. CDR3 nucleotide sequence: TGTGCCAGCAGCCAAGTGGGGAGGGGCGACACTGAAGCTTTCTTT.

The chain carries TRBV7-2 and TRBJ2-2; D gene uncertain. V gave up 2 bases and J gave up 6 bases, with 7 bases separating them. CDR3 length equals 13 residues. CDR1 SGHTA and CDR2 FQGNSA come from the germline V gene. CDR3 loop: CASSLRDAGELFF. For the CDR3, the DNA is TGTGCCAGCAGCTTACGTGACGCCGGGGAGCTGTTTTTT.

This sequence joins TRBV4-3 and TRBJ1-2; D gene ambiguous. The CDR3 spans 14 residues. With 1 base removed from V and 5 bases from J, the gap between germline ends came to 11 bases. CDR1 and CDR2 (germline): LGHNA, YSLEER. In DNA, the CDR3 is TGCGCCAGCAGCCAAGTTCGGCACCCTTATGGCTACACCTTC. Protein sequence: CASSQVRHPYGYTF.

The rearrangement joins TRBV4-2 to TRBJ2-1; 9 bases agree with TRBD2. Germline CDR1 is LGHNA and CDR2 is YNFKEQ. J lost 14 bases, V lost 5 bases, and 7 bases had no gene match. The CDR3 is made up of 12 amino acids. For the CDR3, the DNA is TGTGCCAGCAGCTCGGCTCTAGCGGGAAAGTTCTTC. It encodes CASSSALAGKFF.

This clone was detected only a few times. This chain links TRBV9 with TRBJ1-2, with 11 positions matching TRBD1. The CDR3 is 18 residues long. The V and J ends lost 0 bases and 2 bases, in that order; junction bases with no gene match: 9. The germline gives CDR1 SGDLS, CDR2 YYNGEE. DNA of the CDR3: TGTGCCAGCAGCGTAGACCGGCCCGGGACAGGGGGAAACTATGGCTACACCTTC. Amino acids: CASSVDRPGTGGNYGYTF.

This clone was seen only once. The chain has TRBV19 and TRBJ1-3; D is unresolved. The CDR3 spans 14 residues. Trimming took off 5 bases at V and 2 bases at J, with 10 bases between the two ends. The germline CDR1 and CDR2 sequences are LNHDA and SQIVND (reference sequence). The DNA of the CDR3 is TGTGCCAGTAGTGCGCGGACTACTGGAAACACCATATATTTT. Translated, it gives CASSARTTGNTIYF. The whole variable domain, remainder taken from reference TRBV19 and TRBJ1-3, is DGGITQSPKYLFRKEGQNVTLSCEQNLNHDAMYWYRQDPGQGLRLIYYSQIVNDFQKGDIAEGYSVSREKKESFPLTVTSAQKNPTAFYLCASSARTTGNTIYFGEGSWLTVV.

The rearrangement links TRBV4-1 to TRBJ2-3; 10 nucleotides align to TRBD1. V was pared by 4 bases and J by 0 bases, with 7 bases of the junction left unmatched. CDR1 MGHRA and CDR2 YSYEKL come from the germline V gene. There are 17 residues in the CDR3. CDR3 sequence (DNA): TGCGCCAGCAGCCTTAGGACAGGGGGTCCGAGCACAGATACGCAGTATTTT. Protein: CASSLRTGGPSTDTQYF.

This clone has more than one count but fewer than ten. The genes are TRBV5-4 and TRBJ1-1; possibly TRBD1 for D (5 bases). Trimming took off 4 bases at V and 6 bases at J, with 19 bases between the two ends. Germline V CDR1 and CDR2: SGHNT, YYREEE (reference sequence). The CDR3 runs to 15 residues. The CDR3 is CASSLLGQVGAEAFF. In nucleotides, the CDR3 is TGTGCCAGCAGCCTGCTGGGGCAGGTAGGGGCTGAAGCTTTCTTT.

This chain uses TRBV5-1 with TRBJ1-5, with D perhaps TRBD1 (5 bases). The V end lost 5 bases, the J end lost 4 bases, and 16 bases lay between the germline ends. CDR1 and CDR2 from the germline V gene are SGHRS and YFSETQ. The CDR3 consists of 15 residues. CDR3 loop: CASRVGTSLNQPQHF. The CDR3 DNA reads TGCGCCAGCAGGGTCGGGACGTCACTTAATCAGCCCCAGCATTTT.

The rearrangement links TRBV15 to TRBJ1-5, with TRBD1 identical over 8 bases. The CDR3 sequence is 14 residues long. From germline, CDR1 is LNHNV and CDR2 YYDKDF (reference sequence). V lost 3 bases to trimming and J lost 4 bases; unmatched junction nucleotides: 2. The CDR3 DNA follows: TGTGCCACCAGCAGGGACAGGGTAAATCAGCCCCAGCATTTT. Its protein product is CATSRDRVNQPQHF.

The chain is built from TRBV3-1 (or the pseudogene TRBV3-2) and TRBJ1-1, with D unclear. The V gene lost 1 base and the J gene lost 4 bases, with 4 bases spanning the gap. The CDR3 is 12 amino acids. Germline V CDR1 and CDR2: LGHDT, YNNKEL (reference sequence). The CDR3 nucleotides read TGTGCCAGCAGCCAAGGGATCACTGAAGCTTTCTTT. It codes for CASSQGITEAFF.

The V gene is TRBV27, the J gene TRBJ1-1, with TRBD1 matching over 7 bases. Per the germline V gene, CDR1 is MNHEY and CDR2 is SMNVEV (reference sequence). V trimming: 2 bases; J trimming: 4 bases; junction bases outside the gene matches: 10. This CDR3 has 16 amino acids. The CDR3 DNA reads TGTGCCAGCAGTTTACGGGCCGGAAGGGGGCTCACTGAAGCTTTCTTT. It encodes CASSLRAGRGLTEAFF.

This chain connects TRBV18 to TRBJ2-3; D could derive from TRBD1 or TRBD2 (5 bases each). Germline V CDR1 and CDR2: KGHSH, LQKENI. This CDR3 spans 14 amino acids. The ends were cut back, 3 bases at V and 2 bases at J, with 9 bases in the middle. CDR3 nucleotides: TGTGCCAGCTCACCGGGGGTATCCACAGATACGCAGTATTTT. This gives the protein CASSPGVSTDTQYF. Complete variable domain (other parts from reference TRBV18 and TRBJ2-3): NAGVMQNPRHLVRRRGQEARLRCSPMKGHSHVYWYRQLPEEGLKFMVYLQKENIIDESGMPKERFSAEFPKEGPSILRIQQVVRGDSAAYFCASSPGVSTDTQYFGPGTRLTVL.

This clone has only a few counts. J is TRBJ2-7 and V is TRBV11-2, with 9 nucleotides matching TRBD2. Per the germline V gene, CDR1 is SGHAT and CDR2 is FQNNGV. Trimming cost V 0 bases and J 9 bases; bases outside gene matches: 6. The CDR3 totals 14 residues. CDR3 sequence: CASSLEPGLAVQYF. CDR3 DNA sequence: TGTGCCAGCAGCTTAGAGCCGGGACTAGCAGTGCAGTACTTC.